The clone carrying this T cell receptor (beta chain) was recorded many times. Its antigen is unidentified. The CDR3 is made up of 14 amino acids. V lost 3 bases to trimming and J lost 8 bases, with 16 bases between them. Germline V gene lookup returns CDR1 LNHDA and CDR2 SQIVND (reference sequence). This record belongs to a study of breast tumors, draining lymph nodes, adjacent tissues. Study-wide points: Luminal-like breast cancer showed significantly greater tumor-nontumor repertoire similarity than basal-like breast cancer did. Tumor TCR diversity was below lymph nodes but above nontumor tissue.

The lymph nodes were axillary draining lymph nodes from breast cancer patients. One entry per CDR3 protein results from TCRdb running MiXCR on the multiplex PCR reads. The sample consists of around 230,000 distinct CDR3 sequences, about a third of them appearing once. The sequenced sample consisted of axillary lymph node tissue. The J gene is TRBJ1-2, the V gene TRBV19; D is perhaps TRBD1 (5 bases). This TCR was sampled from a female donor with breast cancer. Some clones in this sample may be carry-over from other donors' samples. The CDR3 is CASSIGQGGAGYTF. CDR3 bases: TGTGCCAGTAGTATCGGTCAGGGTGGGGCGGGCTACACCTTC.